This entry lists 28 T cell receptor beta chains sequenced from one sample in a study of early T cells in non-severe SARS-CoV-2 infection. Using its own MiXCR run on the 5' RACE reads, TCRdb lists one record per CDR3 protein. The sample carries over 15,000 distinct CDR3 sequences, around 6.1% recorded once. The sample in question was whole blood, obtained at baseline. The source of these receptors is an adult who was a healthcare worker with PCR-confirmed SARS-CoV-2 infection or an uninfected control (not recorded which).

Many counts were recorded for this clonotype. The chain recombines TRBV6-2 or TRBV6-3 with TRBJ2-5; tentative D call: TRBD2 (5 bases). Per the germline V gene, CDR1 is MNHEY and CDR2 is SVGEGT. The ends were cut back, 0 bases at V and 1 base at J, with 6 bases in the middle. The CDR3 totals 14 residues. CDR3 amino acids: CASSYSAGQETQYF. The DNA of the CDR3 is TGTGCCAGCAGTTACTCGGCGGGCCAAGAGACCCAGTACTTC.

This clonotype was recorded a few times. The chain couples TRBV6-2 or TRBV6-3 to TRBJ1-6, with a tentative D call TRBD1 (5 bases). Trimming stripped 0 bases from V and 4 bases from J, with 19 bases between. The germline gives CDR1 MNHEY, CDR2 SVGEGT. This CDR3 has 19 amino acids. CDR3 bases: TGTGCCAGCAGTTACTCGGGGACTCTTCCTACCATTTATAATTCACCCCTCCACTTT. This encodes CASSYSGTLPTIYNSPLHF.

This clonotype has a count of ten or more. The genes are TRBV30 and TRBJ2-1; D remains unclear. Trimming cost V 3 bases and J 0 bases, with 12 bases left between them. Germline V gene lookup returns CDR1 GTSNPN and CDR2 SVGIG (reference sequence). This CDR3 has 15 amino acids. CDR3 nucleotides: TGTGCCTGGAGACTCGACGCAAGCTCCTACAATGAGCAGTTCTTC. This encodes CAWRLDASSYNEQFF.

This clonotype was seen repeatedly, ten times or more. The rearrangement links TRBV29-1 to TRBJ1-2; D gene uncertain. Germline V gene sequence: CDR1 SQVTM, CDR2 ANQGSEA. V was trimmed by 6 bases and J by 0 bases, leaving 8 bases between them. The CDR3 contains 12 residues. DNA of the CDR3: TGCAGCGTCCAGAGACCTAACTATGGCTACACCTTC. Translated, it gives CSVQRPNYGYTF. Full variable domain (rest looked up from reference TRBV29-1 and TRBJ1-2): SAVISQKPSRDICQRGTSLTIQCQVDSQVTMMFWYRQQPGQSLTLIATANQGSEATYESGFVIDKFPISRPNLTFSTLTVSNMSPEDSSIYLCSVQRPNYGYTFGSGTRLTVV.

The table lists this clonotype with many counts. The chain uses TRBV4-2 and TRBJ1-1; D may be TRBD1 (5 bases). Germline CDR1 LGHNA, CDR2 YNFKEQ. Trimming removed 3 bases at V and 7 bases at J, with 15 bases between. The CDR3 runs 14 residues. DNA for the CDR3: TGTGCCAGCAGCCATGCGGTACCCGGGGGTGAAGCTTTCTTT. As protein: CASSHAVPGGEAFF.

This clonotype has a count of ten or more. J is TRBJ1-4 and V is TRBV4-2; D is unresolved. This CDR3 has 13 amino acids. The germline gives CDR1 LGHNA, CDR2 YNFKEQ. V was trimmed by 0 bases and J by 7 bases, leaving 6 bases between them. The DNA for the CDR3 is TGTGCCAGCAGCCAAGACAACTTTGAAAAACTGTTTTTT. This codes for CASSQDNFEKLFF.

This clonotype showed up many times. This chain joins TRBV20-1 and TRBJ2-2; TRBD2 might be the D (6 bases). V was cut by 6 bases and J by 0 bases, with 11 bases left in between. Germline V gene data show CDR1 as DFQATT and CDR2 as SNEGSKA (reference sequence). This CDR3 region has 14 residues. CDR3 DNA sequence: TGCAGTGCCCCCCGGAGGGCGAACACCGGGGAGCTGTTTTTT. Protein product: CSAPRRANTGELFF.

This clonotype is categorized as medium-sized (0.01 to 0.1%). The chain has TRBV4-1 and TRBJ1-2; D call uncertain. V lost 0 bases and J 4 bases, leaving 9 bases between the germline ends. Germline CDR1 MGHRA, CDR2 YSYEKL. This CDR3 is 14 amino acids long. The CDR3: CASSQDQRLYGYTF. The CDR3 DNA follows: TGCGCCAGCAGCCAAGATCAACGGCTCTATGGCTACACCTTC.

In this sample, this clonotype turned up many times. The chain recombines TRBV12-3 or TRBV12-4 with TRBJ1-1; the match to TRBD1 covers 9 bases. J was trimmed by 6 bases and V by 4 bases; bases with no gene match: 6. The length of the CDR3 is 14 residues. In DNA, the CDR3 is TGTGCCAGCAGTTCAACAGGGGGCAACGCTGAAGCTTTCTTT. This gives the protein CASSSTGGNAEAFF.

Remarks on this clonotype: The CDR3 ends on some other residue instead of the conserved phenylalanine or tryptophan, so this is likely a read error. The CDR3 loop reads CASSRTQETQYL. The CDR3 DNA reads TGCGCCAGCAGTCGGACCCAAGAGACCCAGTACCTC. J is TRBJ2-5 and V is TRBV5-1; D gene uncertain. The CDR3 loop spans 12 amino acids. Germline V lookup: CDR1 SGHRS, CDR2 YFSETQ. The V end was cut by 5 bases, the J end by 1 base, with 6 bases between.

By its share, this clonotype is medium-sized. The CDR3 sequence: CSARDRGQGTFDSESYNSPLHF. CDR3 nucleotides: TGCAGTGCTAGAGATCGGGGACAGGGGACATTTGATTCGGAAAGCTATAATTCACCCCTCCACTTT. The J gene is TRBJ1-6, the V gene TRBV20-1; 10 bases match TRBD1. The V gene end was trimmed by 0 bases and the J gene end by 3 bases; junction bases not matched to a gene: 20. The CDR3 is 22 residues long. CDR1 is DFQATT, CDR2 SNEGSKA, per germline (reference sequence).

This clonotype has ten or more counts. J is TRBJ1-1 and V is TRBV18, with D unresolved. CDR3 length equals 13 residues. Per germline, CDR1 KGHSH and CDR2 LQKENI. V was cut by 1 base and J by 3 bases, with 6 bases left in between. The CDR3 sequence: CASSPQGHTEAFF. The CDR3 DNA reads TGTGCCAGCTCACCACAGGGCCACACTGAAGCTTTCTTT.

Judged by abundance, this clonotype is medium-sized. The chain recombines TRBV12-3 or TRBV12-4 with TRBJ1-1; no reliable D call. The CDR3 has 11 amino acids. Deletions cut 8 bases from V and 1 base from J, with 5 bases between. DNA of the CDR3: TGTGCCAGCGGGGAGAACACTGAAGCTTTCTTT. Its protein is CASGENTEAFF.

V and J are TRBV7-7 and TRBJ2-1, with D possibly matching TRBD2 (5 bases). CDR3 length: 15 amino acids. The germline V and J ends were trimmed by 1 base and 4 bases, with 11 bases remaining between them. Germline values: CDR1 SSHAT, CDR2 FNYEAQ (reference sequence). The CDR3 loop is CASSLVVARYNEQFF. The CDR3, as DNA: TGTGCCAGCAGCTTAGTTGTAGCGAGATACAATGAGCAGTTCTTC.

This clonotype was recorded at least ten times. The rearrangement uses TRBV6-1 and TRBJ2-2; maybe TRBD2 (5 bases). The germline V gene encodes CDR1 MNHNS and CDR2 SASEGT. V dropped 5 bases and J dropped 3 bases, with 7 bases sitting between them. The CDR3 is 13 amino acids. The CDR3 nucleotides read TGTGCCAGCAGTCATAGCGACACCGGGGAGCTGTTTTTT. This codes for CASSHSDTGELFF.

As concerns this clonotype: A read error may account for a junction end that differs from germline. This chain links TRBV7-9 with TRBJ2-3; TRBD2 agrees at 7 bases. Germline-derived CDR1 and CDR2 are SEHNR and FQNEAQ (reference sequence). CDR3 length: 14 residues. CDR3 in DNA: TGTGTCAGCAGCCGAAGCGGGAACACAGATACGCAGTATTTT. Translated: CVSSRSGNTDTQYF.

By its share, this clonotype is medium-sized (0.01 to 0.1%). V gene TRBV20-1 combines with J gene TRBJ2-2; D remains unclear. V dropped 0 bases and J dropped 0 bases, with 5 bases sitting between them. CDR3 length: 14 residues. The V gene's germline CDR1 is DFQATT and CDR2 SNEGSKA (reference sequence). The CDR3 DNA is TGCAGTGCTAGAGACTTCGCGAACACCGGGGAGCTGTTTTTT. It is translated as CSARDFANTGELFF.

Here the CDR3 reads CASRNREEGTGELFF. In DNA, the CDR3 is TGCGCCAGCAGAAACAGGGAAGAGGGAACCGGGGAGCTGTTTTTT. The chain uses TRBV5-1 and TRBJ2-2; weak D call: TRBD1 (6 bases). CDR3 length: 15 amino acids. Deletions cut 5 bases from V and 5 bases from J, with 16 bases between. Per germline, CDR1 SGHRS and CDR2 YFSETQ.

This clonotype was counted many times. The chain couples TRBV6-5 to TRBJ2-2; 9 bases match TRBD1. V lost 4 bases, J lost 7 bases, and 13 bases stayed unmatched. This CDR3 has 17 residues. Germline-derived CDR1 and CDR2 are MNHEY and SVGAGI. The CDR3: CASSSHPGQGRGGELFF. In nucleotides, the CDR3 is TGTGCCAGCAGTTCCCACCCGGGACAGGGACGAGGCGGGGAGCTGTTTTTT.

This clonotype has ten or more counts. The CDR3 DNA is TGCGCCAGCAGCTTGGAGCAGGGATTCAATGGCTACACCTTC. This translates into CASSLEQGFNGYTF. The gene calls are TRBV5-1 and TRBJ1-2, with D perhaps matching TRBD1 (5 bases). The V gene lost 0 bases and the J gene lost 6 bases, with 12 bases spanning the gap. Germline CDR1 and CDR2: SGHRS and YFSETQ. CDR3 length: 14 amino acids.

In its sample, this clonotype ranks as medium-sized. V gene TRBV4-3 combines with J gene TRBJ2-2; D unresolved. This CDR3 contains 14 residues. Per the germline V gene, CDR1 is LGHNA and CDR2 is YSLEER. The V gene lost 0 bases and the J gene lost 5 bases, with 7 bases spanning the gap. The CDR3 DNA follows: TGCGCCAGCAGCCAAGATGTAGGGACCGGGGAGCTGTTTTTT. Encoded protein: CASSQDVGTGELFF.

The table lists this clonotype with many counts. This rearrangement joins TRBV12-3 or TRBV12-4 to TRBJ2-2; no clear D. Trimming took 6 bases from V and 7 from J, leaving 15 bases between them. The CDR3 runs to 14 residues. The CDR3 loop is CASRPTRAGGELFF. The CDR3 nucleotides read TGTGCCAGCAGACCGACCCGGGCCGGCGGGGAGCTGTTTTTT.

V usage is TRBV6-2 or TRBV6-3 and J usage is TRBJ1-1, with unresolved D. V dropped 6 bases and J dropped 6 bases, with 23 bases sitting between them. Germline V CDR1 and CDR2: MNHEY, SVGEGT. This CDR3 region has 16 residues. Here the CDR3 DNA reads TGTGCCAGCAGCGACCAGAGGTTCCAGGTCGGAGCTGAAGCTTTCTTT. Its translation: CASSDQRFQVGAEAFF.

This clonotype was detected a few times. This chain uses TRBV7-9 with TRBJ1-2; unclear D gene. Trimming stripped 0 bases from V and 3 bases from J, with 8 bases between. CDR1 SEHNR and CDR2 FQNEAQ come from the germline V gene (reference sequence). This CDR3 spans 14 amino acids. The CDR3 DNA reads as TGTGCCAGCAGCTTAGCTACTGGGTACTATGGCTACACCTTC. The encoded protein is CASSLATGYYGYTF.

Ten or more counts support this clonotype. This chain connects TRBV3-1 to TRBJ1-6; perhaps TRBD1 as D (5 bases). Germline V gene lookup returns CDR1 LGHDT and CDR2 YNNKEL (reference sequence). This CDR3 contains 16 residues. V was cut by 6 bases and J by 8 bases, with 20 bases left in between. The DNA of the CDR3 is TGTGCCAGCAGGCACACCAGGGTGGGAGGTGATTCACCCCTCCACTTT. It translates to CASRHTRVGGDSPLHF.

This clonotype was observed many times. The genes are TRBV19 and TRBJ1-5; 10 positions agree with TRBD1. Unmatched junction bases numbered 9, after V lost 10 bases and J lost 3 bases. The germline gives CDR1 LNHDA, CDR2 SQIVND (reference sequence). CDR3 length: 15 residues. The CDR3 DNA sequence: TGTGCCACCGCGGGGGACAGGGGCCTCAATCAGCCCCAGCATTTT. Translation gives CATAGDRGLNQPQHF.

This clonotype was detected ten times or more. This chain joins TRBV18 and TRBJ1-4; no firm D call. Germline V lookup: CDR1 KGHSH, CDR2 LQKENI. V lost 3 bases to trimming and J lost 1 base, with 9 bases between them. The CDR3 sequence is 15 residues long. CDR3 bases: TGTGCCAGCTCACCCGACGGACGAACTAATGAAAAACTGTTTTTT. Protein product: CASSPDGRTNEKLFF. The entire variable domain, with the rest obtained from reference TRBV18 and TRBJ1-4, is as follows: NAGVMQNPRHLVRRRGQEARLRCSPMKGHSHVYWYRQLPEEGLKFMVYLQKENIIDESGMPKERFSAEFPKEGPSILRIQQVVRGDSAAYFCASSPDGRTNEKLFFGSGTQLSVL.

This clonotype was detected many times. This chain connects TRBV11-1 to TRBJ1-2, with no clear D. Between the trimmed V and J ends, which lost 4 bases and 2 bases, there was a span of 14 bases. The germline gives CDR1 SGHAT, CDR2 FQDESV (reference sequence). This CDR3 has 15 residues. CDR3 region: CASSSWAQTNYGYTF. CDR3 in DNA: TGTGCCAGCAGCTCCTGGGCCCAAACGAACTATGGCTACACCTTC.